This T cell receptor (beta chain) appears in the sequencing data of a study of spatial heterogeneity in lung cancer. Study-wide findings and caveats: Ubiquitous expanded tumor TCRs were seen in blood more at resection than at follow-up.

Many counts were recorded for this clonotype. The antigen remains undetermined. Noted time point: sample taken at primary tumor resection. Frozen PBMC, nontumor lung or tumor provided whole RNA, which was sequenced unsorted. Samples were obtained from some 70 donors, all untreated early-stage non-small cell lung cancer patients. Each TCR cDNA molecule bore a unique molecular identifier. MiXCR, applied by TCRdb to the 5' RACE reads, yields one record per CDR3 protein. The table has under 40,000 distinct CDR3 sequences, around 5% seen once; the top ten hold just over 25%. Germline V gene sequence: CDR1 DFQATT, CDR2 SNEGSKA (reference sequence). Between the trimmed V and J ends, which lost 6 bases and 5 bases, there was a span of 15 bases. The CDR3 spans 13 residues.

Sequenced material: PBMCs, taken at surgery. The V gene is TRBV20-1, the J gene TRBJ2-3; D ambiguous. This TCR derives from a female donor with early-stage non-small cell lung cancer. The CDR3 protein is CSAPGQVEDTQYF. The CDR3 DNA follows: TGCAGTGCACCCGGTCAGGTGGAAGATACGCAGTATTTT.